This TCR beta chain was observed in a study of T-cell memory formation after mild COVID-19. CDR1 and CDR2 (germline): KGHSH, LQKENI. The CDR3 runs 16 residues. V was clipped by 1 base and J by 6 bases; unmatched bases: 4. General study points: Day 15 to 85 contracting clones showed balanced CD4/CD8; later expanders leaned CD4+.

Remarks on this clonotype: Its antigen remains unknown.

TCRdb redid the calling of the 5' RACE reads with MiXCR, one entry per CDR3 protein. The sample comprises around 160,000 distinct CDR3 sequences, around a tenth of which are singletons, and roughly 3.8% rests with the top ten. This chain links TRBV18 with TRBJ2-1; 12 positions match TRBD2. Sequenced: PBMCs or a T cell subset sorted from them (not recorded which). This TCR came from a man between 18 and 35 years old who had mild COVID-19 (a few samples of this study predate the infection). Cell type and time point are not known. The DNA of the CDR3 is TGTGCCAGCTCACCACTCGCGGGACTAGCGGGCAATGAGCAGTTCTTC. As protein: CASSPLAGLAGNEQFF.